The 20 T cell receptor beta chains listed next were all sequenced from one sample in a study of T cell changes during pregnancy in multiple sclerosis. Only in-frame clones appear in the TCRdb table, and some are missing; sequencing was by immunoSEQ multiplex PCR. The sample contains 70,000 to 85,000 clones, 92% of which appear only once. Sample: peripheral blood, taken before pregnancy. The receptor set was obtained from a female donor with multiple sclerosis, enrolled in a pregnancy study.

The chain carries TRBV5-5 and TRBJ1-1; D might be TRBD1 (6 bases). Trimming removed 2 bases from V and 1 base from J, with 9 bases in between. Per the germline V gene, CDR1 is SGHKS and CDR2 is YYEKEE (reference sequence). This CDR3 contains 14 residues. CDR3 bases: TGTGCCAGCAGCTTTCAGGGACAGAACACTGAAGCTTTCTTT. Residues: CASSFQGQNTEAFF.

The chain combines TRBV6-5 with TRBJ1-1; D call uncertain. The V end lost 2 bases, the J end lost 2 bases, and 6 bases lay between the germline ends. This CDR3 is built from 13 residues. CDR1 MNHEY and CDR2 SVGAGI come from the germline V gene. Here the CDR3 DNA reads TGTGCCAGCAGTTACGGCGGAAACACTGAAGCTTTCTTT. Translation: CASSYGGNTEAFF.

The chain uses TRBV27 and TRBJ2-7; TRBD1 aligns across 8 bases. After removal of 6 bases from V and 6 bases from J, the junction contained 4 bases not matched to a gene. This CDR3 contains 12 residues. Germline V lookup: CDR1 MNHEY, CDR2 SMNVEV (reference sequence). The CDR3 sequence: CASSDRGVEQYF. CDR3 sequence (DNA): TGTGCCAGCAGCGACAGGGGCGTCGAGCAGTACTTC.

J is TRBJ2-5 and V is TRBV6-5, with a possible D match to TRBD1 (5 bases). The J call could be wrong; TRBJ2-7 is a better fit for the DNA end. The CDR3 has 14 residues. Germline loops: CDR1 MNHEY, CDR2 SVGAGI. This CDR3 is CASSYSTRVYEQYF. DNA for the CDR3: TGTGCCAGCAGTTACTCGACCAGGGTATACGAGCAGTACTTC.

The genes are TRBV5-1 and TRBJ1-3; 8 bases fit TRBD1. After removal of 4 bases from V and 0 bases from J, the junction contained 15 bases not matched to a gene. The V gene's germline CDR1 is SGHRS and CDR2 YFSETQ. This CDR3 is built from 19 residues. In DNA form, the CDR3 reads TGCGCCAGCAGCCCGACCGGACAGGGCGTACTCCGCTCTGGAAACACCATATATTTT. Its protein is CASSPTGQGVLRSGNTIYF.

J is TRBJ2-7 and V is TRBV19; 7 bases map to TRBD1. The CDR3 runs 14 residues. J lost 2 bases, V lost 6 bases, and 7 bases had no gene match. Germline CDR1 and CDR2: LNHDA and SQIVND (reference sequence). CDR3 nucleotide sequence: TGTGCCAGTAGGCCGGGACAGAACCCCTACGAGCAGTACTTC. Its protein product is CASRPGQNPYEQYF.

The V and J genes are TRBV13 and TRBJ2-5; TRBD1 is a possible D gene (6 bases). The V gene's germline CDR1 is PRHDT and CDR2 FYEKMQ (reference sequence). Trimming took 5 bases from V and 5 from J, leaving 15 bases between them. CDR3 length: 14 residues. CDR3 nucleotides: TGTGCCAGCAGCGCCTGGGACACCGAGGAGACCCAGTACTTC. Its translation: CASSAWDTEETQYF.

This chain joins TRBV27 and TRBJ2-7; D call uncertain. The germline V gene encodes CDR1 MNHEY and CDR2 SMNVEV (reference sequence). This CDR3 contains 14 residues. The ends were cut back, 1 base at V and 4 bases at J, with 11 bases in the middle. In DNA form, the CDR3 reads TGTGCCAGCAGTTTATACAGTGCTGAATACGAGCAGTACTTC. Translating gives CASSLYSAEYEQYF.

The V call is TRBV4-1, the J call TRBJ2-4; 10 bases agree with TRBD2. The CDR3 is 18 amino acids. J was trimmed by 6 bases and V by 0 bases; bases with no gene match: 11. Looked up from germline, CDR1 is MGHRA and CDR2 is YSYEKL. CDR3 loop: CASSQDSASGGFGNIQYF. DNA of the CDR3: TGCGCCAGCAGCCAAGATAGCGCTAGCGGGGGTTTTGGAAACATTCAGTACTTC.

The V and J genes are TRBV7-9 and TRBJ1-4; D gene uncertain. V shed 8 bases and J shed 6 bases, with 16 bases lying between them. The germline gives CDR1 SEHNR, CDR2 FQNEAQ (reference sequence). The CDR3 length is 14 residues. The CDR3: CASAAVGVYEKLFF. CDR3 in DNA: TGTGCCAGCGCCGCGGTAGGAGTCTATGAAAAACTGTTTTTT.

V usage is TRBV27 and J usage is TRBJ1-2; the D is unclear. Germline V gene data show CDR1 as MNHEY and CDR2 as SMNVEV (reference sequence). The CDR3 sequence is 13 residues long. V lost 0 bases and J lost 7, with 9 bases in between. The CDR3 DNA is TGTGCCAGCAGTTTATCCGCGGGCGGTGGCTACACCTTC. This sequence encodes CASSLSAGGGYTF.

About this clone itself: At one of its ends the junction is not consistent with the germline gene, which may arise from a read error. The chain couples TRBV30 to TRBJ1-1; possible D gene TRBD1, 5 bases. The CDR3 is made up of 14 amino acids. Germline lookup yields CDR1 GTSNPN and CDR2 SVGIG (reference sequence). As DNA, the CDR3 is TGTGCCCGGAGTGTGGGGGGGACGAACACTGAAGCTTTCTTT. Protein sequence: CARSVGGTNTEAFF.

V and J are TRBV27 and TRBJ2-6; 7 bases fit TRBD1. CDR3 length equals 16 residues. V trimming: 5 bases; J trimming: 4 bases; junction bases outside the gene matches: 8. Germline lookup yields CDR1 MNHEY and CDR2 SMNVEV (reference sequence). The CDR3 spells CASSATGETGANVLTF. The CDR3 DNA reads as TGTGCCAGCAGTGCCACAGGGGAGACAGGGGCCAACGTCCTGACTTTC.

The V call is TRBV5-1, the J call TRBJ1-1, with D possibly matching TRBD1 (6 bases). V was pared by 4 bases and J by 1 base, with 17 bases between. This CDR3 is built from 16 residues. Germline assignment: CDR1 SGHRS and CDR2 YFSETQ. The CDR3 here is CASSPTLGRGNTEAFF. CDR3 coding DNA: TGCGCCAGCAGCCCCACCTTGGGCAGGGGGAACACTGAAGCTTTCTTT. The full variable domain, with the rest looked up from reference TRBV5-1 and TRBJ1-1, is KAGVTQTPRYLIKTRGQQVTLSCSPISGHRSVSWYQQTPGQGLQFLFEYFSETQRNKGNFPGRFSGRQFSNSRSEMNVSTLELGDSALYLCASSPTLGRGNTEAFFGQGTRLTVV.

This chain links TRBV28 with TRBJ2-5; 14 positions agree with TRBD2. This CDR3 comprises 15 residues. The J segment lost 4 bases and the V segment lost 3 bases, leaving 1 base of the junction unmatched. Germline values: CDR1 MDHEN, CDR2 SYDVKM. CDR3 amino acids: CASSFGLAGGETQYF. The CDR3 DNA reads as TGTGCCAGCAGTTTCGGACTAGCGGGGGGAGAGACCCAGTACTTC.

V and J are TRBV10-2 and TRBJ1-3; 7 positions agree with TRBD1. Looked up from germline, CDR1 is WSHSY and CDR2 is SAAADI. The junction had 7 bases not matched to a gene; V was cut back by 7 bases and J by 4 bases. The CDR3 is 14 residues long. The CDR3 sequence is CASTPGQLGNTIYF. The CDR3 DNA reads as TGCGCCAGCACTCCGGGACAGCTGGGAAACACCATATATTTT.

This clone was seen only once. V and J are TRBV15 and TRBJ2-5; 8 bases line up with TRBD2. Germline V gene lookup returns CDR1 LNHNV and CDR2 YYDKDF (reference sequence). The CDR3 totals 18 residues. V lost 1 base and J lost 1; bases outside the gene matches: 11. The CDR3 region has the DNA TGTGCCACCAGCAGAGTATATCCAGCGGGGGCAATCCAAGAGACCCAGTACTTC. Residues: CATSRVYPAGAIQETQYF. The variable domain in full, completed from reference TRBV15 and TRBJ2-5, reads DAMVIQNPRYQVTQFGKPVTLSCSQTLNHNVMYWYQQKSSQAPKLLFHYYDKDFNNEADTPDNFQSRRPNTSFCFLDIRSPGLGDTAMYLCATSRVYPAGAIQETQYFGPGTRLLVL.

The chain carries TRBV25-1 and TRBJ1-3, with D maybe TRBD1 (5 bases). Trimming shortened V by 1 base and J by 4 bases, and 14 bases separated the two germline ends. Germline V gene lookup returns CDR1 MGHDK and CDR2 SYGVNS. This CDR3 has 16 residues. CDR3 in DNA: TGTGCCAGCAGTGAATTTCGGGCAGGGAAAGGAAACACCATATATTTT. Residues: CASSEFRAGKGNTIYF.

The chain couples TRBV27 to TRBJ1-5, with 7 bases that match TRBD1. The CDR3 consists of 14 residues. Germline assignment: CDR1 MNHEY and CDR2 SMNVEV (reference sequence). V gave up 5 bases and J gave up 1 base; unmatched junction bases: 2. The CDR3 loop is CASSEQGSNQPQHF. The CDR3, as DNA: TGTGCCAGCAGTGAACAGGGGAGCAATCAGCCCCAGCATTTT.

For the CDR3, the DNA is TGTGCCAGCAGCTTACCCAGGGTTGCAACTAATGAAAAACTGTTTTTT. Amino acid sequence: CASSLPRVATNEKLFF. The V gene is TRBV7-9, the J gene TRBJ1-4; weak D call: TRBD1 (5 bases). This CDR3 is built from 16 residues. V lost 2 bases, J lost 0 bases, and 10 bases lay in between. Per the germline V gene, CDR1 is SEHNR and CDR2 is FQNEAQ (reference sequence).